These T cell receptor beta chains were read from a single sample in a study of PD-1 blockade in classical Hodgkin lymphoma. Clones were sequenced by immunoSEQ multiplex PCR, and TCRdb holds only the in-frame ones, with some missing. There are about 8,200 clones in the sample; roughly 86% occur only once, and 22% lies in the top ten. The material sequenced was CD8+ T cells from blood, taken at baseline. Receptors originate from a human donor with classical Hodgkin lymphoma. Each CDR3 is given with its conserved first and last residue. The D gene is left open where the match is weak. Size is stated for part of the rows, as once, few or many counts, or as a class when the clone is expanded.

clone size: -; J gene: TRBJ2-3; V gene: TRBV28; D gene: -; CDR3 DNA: TGTGCCAGCCTTGGGGGAGATACGCAGTATTTT; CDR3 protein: CASLGGDTQYF
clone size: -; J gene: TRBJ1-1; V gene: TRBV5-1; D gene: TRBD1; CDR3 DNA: TGCGCCAGCAGCTTGGAGACAGGGGTAGCGGACACTGAAGCTTTCTTT; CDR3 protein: CASSLETGVADTEAFF
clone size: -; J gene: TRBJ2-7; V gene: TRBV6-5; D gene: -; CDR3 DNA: TGTGCCAGCAGTTACATGGGGGGCGTCTACGAGCAGTACTTC; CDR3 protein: CASSYMGGVYEQYF
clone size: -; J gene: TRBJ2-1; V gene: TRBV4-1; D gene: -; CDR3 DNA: TGCGCCAGCAGCCAATCGGGGTTAACCTACAATGAGCAGTTCTTC; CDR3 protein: CASSQSGLTYNEQFF
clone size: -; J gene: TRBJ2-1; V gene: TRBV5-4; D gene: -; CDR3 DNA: TGTGCCAGCAGCCCCGGAGACTACAATGAGCAGTTCTTC; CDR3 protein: CASSPGDYNEQFF
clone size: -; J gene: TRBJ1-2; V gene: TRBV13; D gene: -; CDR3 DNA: TGTGCCAGCAGCCCCGGCCACTCCAACTATGGCTACACCTTC; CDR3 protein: CASSPGHSNYGYTF
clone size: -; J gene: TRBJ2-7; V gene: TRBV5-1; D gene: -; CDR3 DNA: TGCGCCAGCAGCGTGGGGCGGGGACCCTCCTACGAGCAGTACTTC; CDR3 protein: CASSVGRGPSYEQYF
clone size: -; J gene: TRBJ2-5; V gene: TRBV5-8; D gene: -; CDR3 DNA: TGTGCCAGCAGCTTGAGGGAGACCCAGTACTTC; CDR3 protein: CASSLRETQYF
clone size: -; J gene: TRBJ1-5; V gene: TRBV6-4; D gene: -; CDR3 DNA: TGTGCCAGCACCGACTGGGGTCTCCCCTATAGCAATCAGCCCCAGCATTTT; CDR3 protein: CASTDWGLPYSNQPQHF
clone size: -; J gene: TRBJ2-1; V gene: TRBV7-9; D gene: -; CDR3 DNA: TGTGCCAGCAGCTTGGGGACTTCTAATGAGCAGTTCTTC; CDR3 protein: CASSLGTSNEQFF
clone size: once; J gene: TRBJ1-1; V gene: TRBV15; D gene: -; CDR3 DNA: TGTGCCACCAGCAGAGGAAGGGAAGCGGACACTGAAGCTTTCTTT; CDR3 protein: CATSRGREADTEAFF
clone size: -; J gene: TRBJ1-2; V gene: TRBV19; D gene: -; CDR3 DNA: TGTGCCAGTAGCCCACGACAGGTCGACTATGGCTACACCTTC; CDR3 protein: CASSPRQVDYGYTF
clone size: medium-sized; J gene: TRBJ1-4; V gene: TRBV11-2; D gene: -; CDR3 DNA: TGTGCCAGCAGCTTAGAAGCTGGGGGGGATGAAAAACTGTTTTTT; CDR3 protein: CASSLEAGGDEKLFF
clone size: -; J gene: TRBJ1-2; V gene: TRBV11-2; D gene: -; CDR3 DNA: TGTGCCAGCAGCTTAGATCTGGGGGGGGCTCATGGCTACACCTTC; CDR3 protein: CASSLDLGGAHGYTF
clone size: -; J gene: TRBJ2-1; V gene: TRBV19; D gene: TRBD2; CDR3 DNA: TGTGCCAGTAGTATAGTGGCGGGAGGGTGGAATGAGCAGTTCTTC; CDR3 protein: CASSIVAGGWNEQFF
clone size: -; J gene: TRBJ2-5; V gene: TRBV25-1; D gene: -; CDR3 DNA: TGTGCCAGCGAGGAGTCGTACCAAGAGACCCAGTACTTC; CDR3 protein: CASEESYQETQYF
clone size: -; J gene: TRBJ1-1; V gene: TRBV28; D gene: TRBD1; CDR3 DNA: TGTGCCAGCAGTTTAGAGGACAGGGAAACTGAAGCTTTCTTT; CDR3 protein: CASSLEDRETEAFF
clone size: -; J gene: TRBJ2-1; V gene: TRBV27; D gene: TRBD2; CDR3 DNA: TGTGCCAGCAGTTTATCCGCGGGAGGGTACATTGAGCAGTTCTTC; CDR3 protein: CASSLSAGGYIEQFF
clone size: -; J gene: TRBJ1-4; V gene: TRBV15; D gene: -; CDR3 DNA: TGTGCCACCGGACCCCTTGCAACTAATGAAAAACTGTTTTTT; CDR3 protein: CATGPLATNEKLFF
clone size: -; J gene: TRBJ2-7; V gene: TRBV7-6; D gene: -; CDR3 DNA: TGTGCCAGCAGCGAGATGCCAATCTACGAGCAGTACTTC; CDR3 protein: CASSEMPIYEQYF
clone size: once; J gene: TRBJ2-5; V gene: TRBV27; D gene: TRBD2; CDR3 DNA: TGTGCCAGCAGCCCGACCCCGGGGGGGAGGGAGACCCAGTACTTC; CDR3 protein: CASSPTPGGRETQYF
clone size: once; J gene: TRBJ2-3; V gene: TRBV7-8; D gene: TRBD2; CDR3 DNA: TGTGCCAGCAGCTTAGGGGCTAGCGGGGGGGCGGTGGATACGCAGTATTTT; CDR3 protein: CASSLGASGGAVDTQYF
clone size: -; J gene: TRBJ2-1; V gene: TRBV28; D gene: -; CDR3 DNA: TGTGCCAGTACCGACTCCTACAATGAGCAGTTCTTC; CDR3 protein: CASTDSYNEQFF
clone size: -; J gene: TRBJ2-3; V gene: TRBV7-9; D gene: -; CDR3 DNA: TGTGCCAGCAGCGCCTCGGCGAGTGAGGCAGATACGCAGTATTTT; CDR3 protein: CASSASASEADTQYF
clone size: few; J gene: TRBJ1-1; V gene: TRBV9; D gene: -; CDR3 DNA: TGTGCCAGCAGCCTTAGCCCGGGGGACACTGAAGCTTTCTTT; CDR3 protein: CASSLSPGDTEAFF
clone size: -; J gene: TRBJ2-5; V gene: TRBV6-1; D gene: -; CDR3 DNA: TGTGCCAGCAGTGTGGACCTATCGCCCCAGTACTTC; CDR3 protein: CASSVDLSPQYF
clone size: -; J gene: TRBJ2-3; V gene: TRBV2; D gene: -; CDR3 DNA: TGTGCCAGCGAGCTACCCATTAGCACAGATACGCAGTATTTT; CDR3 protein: CASELPISTDTQYF
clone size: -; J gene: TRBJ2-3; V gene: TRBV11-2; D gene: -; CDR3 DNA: TGTGCCAGCAGCTTGGACAGCTGGCCGTCAGATACGCAGTATTTT; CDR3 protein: CASSLDSWPSDTQYF
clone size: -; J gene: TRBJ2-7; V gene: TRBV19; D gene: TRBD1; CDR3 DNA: TGTGCCAGTAGTGAGGGACAGGGAAACTCCTACGAGCAGTACTTC; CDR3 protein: CASSEGQGNSYEQYF
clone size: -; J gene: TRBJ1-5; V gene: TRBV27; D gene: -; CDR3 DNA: TGTGCCAGCAGTTCCCGCGGCAGGGCTAATCAGCCCCAGCATTTT; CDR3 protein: CASSSRGRANQPQHF
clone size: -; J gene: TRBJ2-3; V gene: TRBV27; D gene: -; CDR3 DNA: TGTGCCAGCAGCAACTTGGCTAGCACAGATACGCAGTATTTT; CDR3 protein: CASSNLASTDTQYF
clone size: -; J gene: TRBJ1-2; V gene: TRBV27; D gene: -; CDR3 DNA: TGTGCCAGCAGTTCCTCGGAGGAATGGTCGGCCTATGGCTACACCTTC; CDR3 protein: CASSSSEEWSAYGYTF
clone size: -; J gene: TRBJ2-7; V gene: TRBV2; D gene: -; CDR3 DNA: TGTGCCACCGAGACCGCTACCTCCTACGAGCAGTACTTC; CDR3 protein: CATETATSYEQYF
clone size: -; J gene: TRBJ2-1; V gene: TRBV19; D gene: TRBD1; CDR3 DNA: TGTGCCAGTAGTATCGGACAGGGGAGTGCCAATGAGCAGTTCTTC; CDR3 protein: CASSIGQGSANEQFF
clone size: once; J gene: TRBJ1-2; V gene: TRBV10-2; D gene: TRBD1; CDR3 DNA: TGCGCCAGCAGTGATTACGGGACAGGGGGATGGTATGGCTACACCTTC; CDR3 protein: CASSDYGTGGWYGYTF
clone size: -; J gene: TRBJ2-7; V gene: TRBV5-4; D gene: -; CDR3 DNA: TGTGCCAGCAGCCAAAACGGCGGATCAAGCTCCTACGAGCAGTACTTC; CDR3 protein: CASSQNGGSSSYEQYF
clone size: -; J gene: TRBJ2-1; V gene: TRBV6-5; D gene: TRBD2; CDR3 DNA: TGTGCCAGCAGTTACATAGCGGGAGGGGACGATGAGCAGTTCTTC; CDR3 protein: CASSYIAGGDDEQFF
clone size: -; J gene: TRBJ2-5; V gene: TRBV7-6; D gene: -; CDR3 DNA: TGTGCCAGCAGCTTGAGCAGTCAAGAGACCCAGTACTTC; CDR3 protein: CASSLSSQETQYF
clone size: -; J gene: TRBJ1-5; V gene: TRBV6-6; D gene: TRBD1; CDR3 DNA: TGTGCCAGCAGAACCGACAGGGATAGCAATCAGCCCCAGCATTTT; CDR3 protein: CASRTDRDSNQPQHF
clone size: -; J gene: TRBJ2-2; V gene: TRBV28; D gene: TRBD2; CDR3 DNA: TGTGCCAGCAGTGTATCGGCGGGAGGCTACCGGGAGCTGTTTTTT; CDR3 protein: CASSVSAGGYRELFF
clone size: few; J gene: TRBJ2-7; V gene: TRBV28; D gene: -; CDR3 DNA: TGTGCCAGCGAAGACCGATCCCTCACCGAGCAGTACTTC; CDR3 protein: CASEDRSLTEQYF
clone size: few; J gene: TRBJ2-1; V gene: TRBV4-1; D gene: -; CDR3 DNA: TGCGCCAGCAGCCTTAGAAATAGTGTTCGGGAGCAGTTCTTC; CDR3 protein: CASSLRNSVREQFF
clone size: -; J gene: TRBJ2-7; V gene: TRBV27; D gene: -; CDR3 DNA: TGTGCCAGCAGTTTAGGGGGGACCGCCTACGAGCAGTACTTC; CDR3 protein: CASSLGGTAYEQYF
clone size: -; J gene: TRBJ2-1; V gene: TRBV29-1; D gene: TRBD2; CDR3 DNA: TGCAGCGTTGAGGGACTAGCGGGAGAATCTCCCTCCTACAATGAGCAGTTCTTC; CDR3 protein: CSVEGLAGESPSYNEQFF
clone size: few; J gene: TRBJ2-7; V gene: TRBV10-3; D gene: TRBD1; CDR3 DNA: TGTGCCTCCGCCGGGACAGGGAATCTCTACGAGCAGTACTTC; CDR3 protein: CASAGTGNLYEQYF
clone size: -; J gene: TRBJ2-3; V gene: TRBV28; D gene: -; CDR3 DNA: TGTGCCAGCAGCCGCACTAGTTTCACAGATACGCAGTATTTT; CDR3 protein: CASSRTSFTDTQYF
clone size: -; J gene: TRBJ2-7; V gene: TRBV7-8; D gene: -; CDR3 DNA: TGTGCCAGCGGGGGTGGAGGGGGATACTACGAGCAGTACTTC; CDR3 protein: CASGGGGGYYEQYF
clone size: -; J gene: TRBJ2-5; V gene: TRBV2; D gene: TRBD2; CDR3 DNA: TGTGCCAGCAGCTCGGGGGGGCCGGTAAAGACCCAGTACTTC; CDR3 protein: CASSSGGPVKTQYF
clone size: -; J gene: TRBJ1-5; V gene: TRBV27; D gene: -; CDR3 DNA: TGTGCCAGCAGTTTATCAGGGGGGGAATGGCAGCCCCAGCATTTT; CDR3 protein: CASSLSGGEWQPQHF
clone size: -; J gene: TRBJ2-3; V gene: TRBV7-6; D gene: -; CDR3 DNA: TGTGCCAGCAGCCTCAGGGTAGATACGCAGTATTTT; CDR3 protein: CASSLRVDTQYF
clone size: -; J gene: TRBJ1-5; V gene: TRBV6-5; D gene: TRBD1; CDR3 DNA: TGTGCCAGCAGTCCCGGACAGGGCGGACAGCCCCAGCATTTT; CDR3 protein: CASSPGQGGQPQHF
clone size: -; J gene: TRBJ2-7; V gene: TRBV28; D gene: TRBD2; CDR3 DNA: TGTGCCAGCAATTGGGCCGGGACTAGCGACTACGAGCAGTACTTC; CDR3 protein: CASNWAGTSDYEQYF
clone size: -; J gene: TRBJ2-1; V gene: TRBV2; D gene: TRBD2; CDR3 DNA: TGTGCCAGCAGAGGACTAGCGGAGGAGAATGAGCAGTTCTTC; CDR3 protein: CASRGLAEENEQFF